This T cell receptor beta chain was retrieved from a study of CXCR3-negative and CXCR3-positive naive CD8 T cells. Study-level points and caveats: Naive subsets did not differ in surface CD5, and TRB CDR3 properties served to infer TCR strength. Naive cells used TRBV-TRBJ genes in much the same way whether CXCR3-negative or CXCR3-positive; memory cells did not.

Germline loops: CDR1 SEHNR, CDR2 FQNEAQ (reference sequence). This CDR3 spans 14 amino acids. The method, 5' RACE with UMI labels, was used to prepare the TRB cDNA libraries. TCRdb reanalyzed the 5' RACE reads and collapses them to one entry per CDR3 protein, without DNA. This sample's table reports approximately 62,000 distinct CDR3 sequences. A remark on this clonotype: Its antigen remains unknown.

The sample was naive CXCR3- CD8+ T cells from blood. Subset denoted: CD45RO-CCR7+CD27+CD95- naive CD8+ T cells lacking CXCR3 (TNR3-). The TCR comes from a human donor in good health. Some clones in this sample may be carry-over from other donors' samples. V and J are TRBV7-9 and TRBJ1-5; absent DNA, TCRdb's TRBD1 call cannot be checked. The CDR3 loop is CASSVLGGNQPQHF.